This TCR beta chain was sequenced in a study of blood T cells in healthy people across ages (dated by TCRdb to between 2015 and 2016). For the study in its entirety: In model experiments, template switching captured roughly one uniquely barcoded TCR beta cDNA molecule for every two T cells. Using deep sequencing normalized with unique cDNA molecular identifiers, the study measured how TCR beta repertoire diversity changes with age. The study analyzed two additional independent replicas of 1 million unique cDNA reads from the same blood draw for two donors, one aged 18 to 30 and one aged 80 or older. Donors were grouped into four age groups: young (average 16 years), middle-aged (39), aged (about 60) and long-lived (approximately 81).

Libraries were built with 5' RACE. Sequencing took place on an Illumina HiSeq 2500. The second PCR ran for about 6 to 11 cycles and used a J-beta primer mix along with a sample-barcoded 5' primer. A template-switch 5' adaptor carrying 12 random nucleotides introduced a unique molecular identifier onto each TCR beta cDNA molecule. Each sample yielded at least 3 million CDR3-containing paired-end reads. First-strand cDNA was synthesized from all RNA with the Mint cDNA synthesis kit, primed by a TRBC-specific oligonucleotide. After uracil-DNA glycosylase treatment, a first 18-cycle PCR used universal primers M1SS and BC2_uni_R on all cDNA. The study's own analysis went as follows. Each sample was normalized by randomly selecting 1 million high-quality reads, each carrying a distinct molecular identifier. Instead of being binned into consensus sequences, reads that shared molecular identifiers were thrown out. CDR3 identification, clonotype clustering and error correction used MiTCR with a Q25 quality threshold and the strictest error-elimination algorithm. A nonparametric unseen species model using Euler transformation provided a lower-bound estimate of total TCR beta diversity. TCRdb reran the public reads through fastp at Q25 and MiXCR, keeping productive beta chains. When rows share a CDR3 protein, they turn into one entry using the most common DNA and genes. The V and J calls here are based on TCRdb, not the publication. This sample holds roughly 1,000,000 distinct CDR3 sequences; about 23% were observed only once. Jointly, the top ten make up around 0.75% of the sample.

The approximately 39 donors, aged about 6 to 100 years, were systemically healthy Caucasian individuals from Russia. Approximately 10 milliliters of peripheral blood were collected from each donor into EDTA-treated Vacutainer tubes. Ficoll-Paque density-gradient centrifugation was used to isolate PBMCs, with at least 7 million per sample. Total RNA, at least 5 micrograms per sample, was extracted from PBMCs with Trizol reagent. For every donor, flow cytometry on a PBMC aliquot measured the percentage of naive CD45RAhigh/CD27high T cells. Overall study results and their limits: The percentage of naive T cells measured by flow cytometry correlated strongly with observed TCR beta diversity. Because donor CMV infection status was unknown, age-related changes in expanded clonotypes were potentially confounded. Since profiling was done on bulk unsorted PBMCs, naive and antigen-experienced compartments could not be conclusively compared. Observed TCR beta diversity per million T cells fell roughly linearly with age, and a significant reduction was already apparent by age around 39. Estimates of total diversity based on one million sequenced T cells were considered lower bounds and underestimates. Compared with the aged group, the long-lived group had more naive CD4+ T cells, fewer expanded clones and increased TCR diversity, suggesting age selection.

Comments on this clonotype: The specificity of this receptor is unknown. Per-base quality was not reported, and no clone a single base away is much larger than it.

Inclusive of the bounding cysteine and phenylalanine, the CDR3 is 15 residues long. Only the CDR3 DNA is retained, 45 bases long and in frame from the first base. V is trimmed back by 6 bases and J by 7 bases, and the junction contains 7 bases that no gene match accounts for. CDR1 and CDR2 (PRHDT, FYEKMQ) derive from the germline V gene (reference sequence). Another study also made use of these data, one on T cells of mothers and their children. The second investigation adds: Nine systemically healthy Caucasian individuals, comprising three mothers and their six children, were included as donors. cDNA synthesis used all of the extracted RNA, with around 1.4 ug of RNA in each 15 ul reaction. In the second PCR, the M1S primer added sample barcodes and 2-4 random nucleotides. More than 8 million TCR beta CDR3 reads were obtained from each mother, and roughly 3 million reads were obtained from each child. In both related and unrelated pairs, thymic selection shapes the output of TCR recombination in a similar way, with inherited differences having only a minor effect. Normalized repertoire overlap was always slightly but never significantly higher in related than unrelated mother-child pairs. No persistent microchimeric T cell clones were found, with a detection sensitivity of approximately 95 clones per million clonotypes. The study used deep NGS to compare TCR beta repertoires of mothers and children, seeking features distinguishing related mother-child pairs from unrelated individuals. The mean age was roughly 44 +/- 4 years for the mothers and about 12 +/- 4 years for the children. Libraries were sequenced on Illumina HiSeq 2000 with 100+100 nt paired-end reads after adapter ligation with NEBNext reagents. Mother and child libraries were prepared a month apart and sequenced in separate runs to prevent cross-contamination. For each donor, between about 500,000 and 2,000,000 distinct TCR beta clonotypes were identified. Naive TCR beta clonotypes were estimated from low-frequency clonotypes matched to each donor's FACS-determined naive share, without sorting.

This receptor was taken from a girl aged 2 to 9 in good health. The sample taken for sequencing was blood. The rearranged segments are TRBV13 and TRBJ2-1, with 12 junctional bases fitting TRBD1. For the CDR3, the sequence is CASSGGQGAGNEQFF. At the DNA level, the sequence is TGTGCCAGCAGTGGGGGACAGGGGGCGGGAAATGAGCAGTTCTTC.